This TCR beta chain was profiled in a study of blood T cell repertoires in COVID-19. Study information: Specimens from acute and convalescent COVID-19 originated in the United States, Italy and Spain.

The CDR3 length is 16 residues. Germline V CDR1 and CDR2: MGHRA, YSYEKL. V was pared by 5 bases and J by 6 bases, with 11 bases of the junction left unmatched. Authors' processing steps: The authors estimated nucleated cell counts from reference gene primer amplification. The table came from immunoSEQ multiplex PCR; TCRdb's copy has only in-frame clones and leaves some out. V and J calls and clone size are given by that table; D and trimming were obtained from the DNA. The repertoire holds under 300,000 clones, about 85% seen once, with nearly 6.5% in the top ten. Recruitment covered 20 to 25 US areas and drew participants whose ages spanned about 18 to 100 years. Grouping used clinical history reported by participants in a survey and questionnaire.

This chain links TRBV4-1 with TRBJ2-3; 10 bases match TRBD1. The clonotype was recovered from a woman in her thirties with acute COVID-19. Source material: PBMCs or T cells enriched from blood (not recorded which). The CDR3 protein is CASSWRDRGVRDTQYF. The CDR3, as DNA: TGCGCCAGCAGCTGGCGGGACAGGGGTGTACGGGATACGCAGTATTTT.